The 15 T cell receptor beta chains in this list originate from one sample, sequenced in a study of T cells in women clearing cervical HPV infection. Clones were read by immunoSEQ multiplex PCR, and TCRdb kept only the in-frame ones, dropping some. The sample table includes about 32,000 clones. The sequenced material came from blood buffy coat. These receptors originate from a woman between 18 and 69 years old with a cervical HPV16 infection that either progressed to CIN3+ or cleared (not recorded which).

For this clone: Coverage ceases 3 residues before the CDR3 finishes, and the germline J gene fills in the end. This chain connects TRBV5-1 to TRBJ2-1; 7 bases map to TRBD1. V trimming: 4 bases; J trimming: 5 bases; junction bases outside the gene matches: 6. The CDR3 has 14 residues. CDR1 and CDR2 from the germline V gene are SGHRS and YFSETQ. The sequenced part of the CDR3 DNA is TGCGCCAGCAGCACCCGGACAGGAAACAATGAG. It translates to CASSTRTGNNE. The whole CDR3 sequence reads CASSTRTGNNEQFF.

Details on this clone: The read terminates 3 residues before the CDR3 end, so the remaining end is supplied by the germline J gene. This chain joins TRBV20-1 and TRBJ1-2; 9 bases are shared with TRBD1. Germline V gives CDR1 DFQATT, CDR2 SNEGSKA (reference sequence). The V gene end was trimmed by 4 bases and the J gene end by 3 bases; junction bases not matched to a gene: 9. This CDR3 has 15 amino acids. CDR3 DNA (partial): TGCAGTGCTACAGGGACAGGGAAAGGGGACTATGGC. Its translation: CSATGTGKGDYG. The complete CDR3 protein is CSATGTGKGDYGYTF.

Concerning this clone: The read stops 3 residues short of the end of the CDR3; the missing end is completed from the germline J gene. J is TRBJ2-7 and V is TRBV7-9; 14 nucleotides align to TRBD2. J gave up 4 bases and V 3 bases, and 2 bases lay outside the gene matches. Germline CDR1 reads SEHNR; CDR2 reads FQNEAQ (reference sequence). The CDR3 sequence is 15 residues long. Partial CDR3 DNA: TGTGCCAGCAGCTTGACTAGCGGGGGGGGATACGAG. This gives the protein CASSLTSGGGYE. The full CDR3 protein reads CASSLTSGGGYEQYF.

The sequenced CDR3 bases are TGCAGTGCTAGTTTTGGACAGGGAGGAACA. Translated: CSASFGQGGT. The whole CDR3 protein is CSASFGQGGTAFF. The rearrangement joins TRBV20-1 to TRBJ1-1, with 8 bases that match TRBD1. From the germline J gene comes the end of the CDR3, since the read stops 3 residues before it. Germline assignment: CDR1 DFQATT and CDR2 SNEGSKA (reference sequence). The CDR3 has 13 residues.

As to this clone: The read ends 3 residues shy of where the CDR3 ends; the end is completed using the germline J gene. The rearrangement joins TRBV30 to TRBJ2-7; tentative D call: TRBD2 (5 bases). There are 14 residues in the CDR3. In germline, CDR1 is GTSNPN, CDR2 SVGIG (reference sequence). Trimming removed 4 bases from V and 0 bases from J, with 13 bases in between. CDR3 protein: CAWNRLAGSYEQYF. CDR3 bases read: TGTGCCTGGAACCGACTGGCGGGCTCCTACGAG.

About this clone: The CDR3 is cut off 3 residues early in the read; its end comes from the germline J gene. V usage is TRBV5-1 and J usage is TRBJ2-5; 9 bases agree with TRBD2. Germline-derived CDR1 and CDR2 are SGHRS and YFSETQ. Losses at the gene ends were 0 bases for V and 2 bases for J; bases not matched to a gene: 5. The length of the CDR3 is 16 residues. The DNA read from the CDR3 is TGCGCCAGCAGCTTGGGACCAGCGGGGGGACAAGAGACC. Protein sequence: CASSLGPAGGQET. The whole CDR3 region reads CASSLGPAGGQETQYF.

A word on this clone: Sequencing ends 3 residues short of the CDR3 end; the germline J gene provides the rest. The chain has TRBV6-2 or TRBV6-3 and TRBJ2-2, with TRBD1 matching 8 bases. The V gene end was trimmed by 5 bases and the J gene end by 3 bases; junction bases not matched to a gene: 2. Germline-derived CDR1 and CDR2 are MNHEY and SVGEGT. The CDR3 length is 14 residues. Partial CDR3 DNA: TGTGCCAGCAGTGCGACAGGGGACACCGGGGAG. Its protein is CASSATGDTGE. The full CDR3 protein is CASSATGDTGELFF.

Remarks on this clone: Sequencing ends 3 residues short of the CDR3 end; the germline J gene provides the rest. This rearrangement joins TRBV6-1 to TRBJ2-5, with D possibly matching TRBD1 (5 bases). This CDR3 is built from 13 residues. Germline V gene sequence: CDR1 MNHNS, CDR2 SASEGT. Trimming pared 4 bases from V and 4 bases from J, leaving 10 bases between. The CDR3 loop is CASSVLGRETQYF. The CDR3 DNA, read in part, is TGTGCCAGCAGTGTTCTGGGGCGAGAGACC.

Notes on this clone: The read ends 3 residues early relative to the CDR3; the germline J gene fills the gap. V usage is TRBV10-3 and J usage is TRBJ2-1; D ambiguous. Per germline, CDR1 ENHRY and CDR2 SYGVKD. Trimming left V 7 bases short and J 0 bases short, with 7 bases between. The length of the CDR3 is 13 residues. The CDR3 sequence is CAITASSYNEQFF. Incomplete CDR3 DNA: TGTGCCATCACAGCGAGCTCCTACAATGAG.

Points on this clone: The read terminates 3 residues ahead of where the CDR3 ends, so the germline J gene completes it. V and J are TRBV20-1 and TRBJ1-6; the D gene is possibly TRBD1 (6 bases). The germline V gene has CDR1 DFQATT and CDR2 SNEGSKA (reference sequence). With 0 bases removed from V and 9 bases from J, the gap between germline ends came to 18 bases. This CDR3 is built from 16 residues. The CDR3 reads CSARDVRQGLGSPLHF. CDR3 DNA (partial): TGCAGTGCTAGAGATGTAAGGCAGGGGTTGGGTTCACCC.

Note on this clone: Read data end 3 residues before the CDR3 end; the end is taken from the germline J gene. V is TRBV29-1 and J is TRBJ2-7, with 10 bases lining up with TRBD1. Germline V gene data show CDR1 as SQVTM and CDR2 as ANQGSEA. V lost 5 bases, J lost 4 bases, and 8 bases stayed unmatched. The CDR3 sequence is 14 residues long. CDR3 in amino acids: CSVTMTGGRYEQYF. CDR3 DNA (partial): TGCAGCGTTACCATGACAGGGGGCCGGTACGAG.

Of note for this clone: The CDR3 goes on 3 residues after the read ends, and that part is filled in from the germline J gene. This sample includes further DNA sequences coding for the same CDR3. V is TRBV5-1 and J is TRBJ2-3; D unclear. Germline assignment: CDR1 SGHRS and CDR2 YFSETQ. This CDR3 has 14 amino acids. Trimming removed 0 bases from V and 0 bases from J, with 5 bases in between. The CDR3 loop reads CASSLESSTDTQYF. The sequenced part of the CDR3 DNA is TGCGCCAGCAGCTTGGAATCTAGCACAGATACG.

To note about this clone: The CDR3 end is not reached by the read, which stops 3 residues before it; the germline J gene fills it in. The chain is built from TRBV6-2 or TRBV6-3 and TRBJ1-5, with 7 bases lining up with TRBD1. This CDR3 contains 14 residues. Germline V gene data show CDR1 as MNHEY and CDR2 as SVGEGT. V shed 2 bases, J shed 2 bases, and the junction held 0 bases outside the gene matches. CDR3 bases read: TGTGCCAGCAGTTACGGGACAGGCAATCAGCCC. Residues: CASSYGTGNQP. The full CDR3 is CASSYGTGNQPQHF.

About this clone itself: Sequencing ends 3 residues short of the CDR3 end; the germline J gene provides the rest. The chain has TRBV29-1 and TRBJ1-1; D is ambiguous. Germline CDR1 is SQVTM and CDR2 is ANQGSEA. V lost 5 bases and J 4 bases, leaving 8 bases between the germline ends. The CDR3 spans 11 residues. The CDR3 loop is CSVLLSTEAFF. The part of the CDR3 DNA that was read is TGCAGCGTTCTATTGAGCACTGAA.

A word on this clone: The CDR3 end is not reached by the read, which stops 3 residues before it; the germline J gene fills it in. This chain connects TRBV9 to TRBJ1-5; 7 positions match TRBD1. Germline values: CDR1 SGDLS, CDR2 YYNGEE. The CDR3 is made up of 15 amino acids. The V and J ends lost 0 bases and 6 bases, in that order; junction bases with no gene match: 6. The CDR3 sequence: CASSVGQGEGQPQHF. The sequenced CDR3 bases are TGTGCCAGCAGCGTAGGGCAGGGGGAAGGTCAGCCC.